The clone carrying this TCR beta chain was detected only once. CDR1 KGHSH and CDR2 LQKENI come from the germline V gene. V was trimmed by 5 bases and J by 0 bases, leaving 14 bases between them. The CDR3 runs 16 residues. This sample is part of a study of blood T cell repertoires in COVID-19. Study summary: Material from acute and convalescent COVID-19 was sourced from the United States, Italy and Spain. PBMCs, B-cell-depleted T cells, or T cells were the source of the cDNA or gDNA that made up the material.

Original processing methods: Estimation of nucleated cell counts was performed using reference gene primer amplification. Profiled with immunoSEQ multiplex PCR; TCRdb holds only in-frame clones, not every one. V, J and clone size reflect that table, while D and trimming were determined from the DNA. The sample contains 150,000 to 200,000 clones, about four fifths of which appear only once. The receptor comes from a human donor with acute or convalescent COVID-19. The donor label of this sample is uncertain. The chain couples TRBV18 to TRBJ1-5; D possibly corresponds to TRBD1 (5 bases). The sequenced material came from peripheral blood. Written as DNA, the CDR3 is TGTGCCAGCTCATCGGGGGGGGGAGATAGCAATCAGCCCCAGCATTTT. This gives the protein CASSSGGGDSNQPQHF.